The source of this T cell receptor (beta chain) is a study of cytomegalovirus exposure and HLA in healthy donors. Study-level findings and limits: Among donors in an Asian-associated ancestry cluster, a later analysis reportedly found fewer N-insertions than the roughly 700-donor mean. The only immune exposure information that was available was CMV serostatus. Accounts indicate the classifier identified cytomegalovirus status with strong specificity and sensitivity.

As for this clone: Its antigen is currently unknown.

CDR3 length equals 16 residues. Germline CDR1 and CDR2: SGHNT and YENEEA. V lost 4 bases and J lost 10; bases outside the gene matches: 16. The PCR used 60 Vbeta and 13 Jbeta primers. Some clones are missing from TCRdb's copy, which holds only in-frame ones; the method was immunoSEQ multiplex PCR. The sample contains roughly 140,000 clones, around 66% of which appear only once. The sequencing sample was made of PBMCs. This TCR was sampled from a woman aged 25 to 39 in good health and CMV-seropositive. V usage is TRBV11-3 and J usage is TRBJ2-1, with 7 bases fitting TRBD2. The DNA for the CDR3 is TGTGCCAGCAGCTCCCCCCTCCGGGGCGGGAGCCGGGAGCAGTTCTTC. This codes for CASSSPLRGGSREQFF.